One sample yielded the 3 T cell receptor beta chains listed below, sequenced in a study of graft-versus-host responses after intestinal transplantation. Sequencing was performed with immunoSEQ multiplex PCR; in TCRdb, only in-frame clones are kept and a portion is missing. This table has roughly 90,000 clones, approximately 89% appearing once. These receptors have no identified antigens. The material was unstimulated CD4+ T cells sorted from spleen or lymph node cells, obtained before transplant. The source is a human donor who was the organ donor for an intestinal transplant.

This chain uses TRBV7-9 with TRBJ1-2; 7 nucleotides match TRBD1. From germline, CDR1 is SEHNR and CDR2 FQNEAQ (reference sequence). V was clipped by 7 bases and J by 2 bases; unmatched bases: 4. CDR3 length equals 13 residues. This CDR3 is CASNRDSNYGYTF. In nucleotides, the CDR3 is TGTGCCAGCAACCGGGACAGCAACTATGGCTACACCTTC. Complete variable domain (other parts from reference TRBV7-9 and TRBJ1-2): DTGVSQNPRHKITKRGQNVTFRCDPISEHNRLYWYRQTLGQGPEFLTYFQNEAQLEKSRLLSDRFSAERPKGSFSTLEIQRTEQGDSAMYLCASNRDSNYGYTFGSGTRLTVV.

To note about this clone: Other DNA sequences in the same sample also yield this CDR3. The chain is built from TRBV6-6 and TRBJ1-5; the D gene is possibly TRBD1 (5 bases). The CDR3 has 13 residues. Germline V gene sequence: CDR1 MNHNY, CDR2 SVGAGI (reference sequence). The V gene lost 3 bases and the J gene lost 5 bases, with 8 bases spanning the gap. CDR3 sequence: CASSYGGYQPQHF. The CDR3 nucleotides are TGTGCCAGCAGTTATGGGGGGTATCAGCCCCAGCATTTT.

The CDR3 loop is CASSGTSRIEETQYF. CDR3 coding DNA: TGTGCCAGTAGCGGCACTAGCAGAATAGAAGAGACCCAGTACTTC. The chain employs TRBV19 and TRBJ2-5, with D maybe TRBD2 (6 bases). Between the trimmed V and J ends, which lost 6 bases and 3 bases, there was a span of 17 bases. Germline values: CDR1 LNHDA, CDR2 SQIVND (reference sequence). The CDR3 length is 15 residues.